This TCR beta chain derives from a study of response to subunit inactivated influenza vaccine. The study's findings and limits: Every seasonal influenza vaccination brings in few new T cells, the authors suggested.

The CDR3 spans 16 residues. Germline CDR1 and CDR2: MNHEY and SMNVEV (reference sequence). Losses at the gene ends were 5 bases for V and 6 bases for J; bases not matched to a gene: 10. TCRdb itself ran the RT-PCR reads through MiXCR, one entry per CDR3 protein. Of around 850,000 distinct CDR3 sequences in the sample, about 18% were seen once. Details on this clonotype: Its matching antigen is unknown.

This chain joins TRBV27 and TRBJ1-6, with 7 bases identical to TRBD1. This specimen was PBMCs from blood, taken roughly 5 days after vaccination. The TCR originated in a man over 45 who received an inactivated influenza vaccine. CDR3 in DNA: TGTGCCAGCAGTACGGTACAGGGGTCGTTTAATTCACCCCTCCACTTT. It is translated as CASSTVQGSFNSPLHF.